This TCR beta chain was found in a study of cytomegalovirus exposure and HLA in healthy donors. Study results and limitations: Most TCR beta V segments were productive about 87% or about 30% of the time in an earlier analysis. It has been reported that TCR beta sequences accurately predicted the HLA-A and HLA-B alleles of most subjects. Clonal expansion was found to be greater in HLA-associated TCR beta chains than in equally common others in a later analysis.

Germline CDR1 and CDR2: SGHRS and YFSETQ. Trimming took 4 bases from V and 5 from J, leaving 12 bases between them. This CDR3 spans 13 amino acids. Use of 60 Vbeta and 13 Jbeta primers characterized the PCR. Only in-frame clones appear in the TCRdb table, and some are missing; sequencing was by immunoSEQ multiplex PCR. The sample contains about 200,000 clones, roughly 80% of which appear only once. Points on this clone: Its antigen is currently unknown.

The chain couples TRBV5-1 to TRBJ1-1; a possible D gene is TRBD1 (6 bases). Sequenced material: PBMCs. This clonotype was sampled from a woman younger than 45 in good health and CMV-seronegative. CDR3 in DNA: TGCGCCAGCAGCGAGACAGGTCGGACTGAAGCTTTCTTT. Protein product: CASSETGRTEAFF.